Listed below are T cell receptor beta chains from one sample, sequenced in a study of blood T cell repertoires in COVID-19. The repertoire was sequenced with immunoSEQ multiplex PCR; TCRdb's copy has only in-frame clones and lacks some. The table shows a few hundred thousand clones, with 70% to 90% occurring only once. Sequenced sample: peripheral blood. The receptors stem from a woman in her sixties or seventies with COVID-19, enrolled during active disease. Each CDR3 is given with its conserved first and last residue. Each record gives: D gene, V gene, J gene, CDR3 length, clone size, CDR3 protein, CDR3 DNA. The D gene is left open where the match is weak. Clone size, where shown, is once, few, many, or a class for clones that have expanded.

>NA|TRBV12-5|TRBJ1-1|14|NA
CASGPPTENTEAFF
TGTGCTAGTGGTCCCCCGACAGAGAACACTGAAGCTTTCTTT
>TRBD2|TRBV5-4|TRBJ2-5|15|NA
CASSSGTSGLETQYF
TGTGCCAGCAGCTCCGGGACTAGCGGTCTAGAGACCCAGTACTTC
>TRBD1|TRBV6-5|TRBJ2-7|15|NA
CASSLGQGRLLEQYF
TGTGCCAGCAGTCTAGGACAGGGTAGGCTTCTCGAGCAGTACTTC
>TRBD2|TRBV5-1|TRBJ2-1|19|NA
CASSLDPVAGGHTYNEQFF
TGCGCCAGCAGCTTGGACCCGGTAGCGGGGGGCCATACCTACAATGAGCAGTTCTTC
>NA|TRBV19|TRBJ2-3|15|NA
CASSIGSPPTDTQYF
TGTGCCAGTAGTATAGGGAGCCCCCCCACAGATACGCAGTATTTT
>NA|TRBV5-6|TRBJ2-7|15|NA
CASSLAGGVSYEQYF
TGTGCCAGCAGCTTGGCGGGCGGGGTCTCCTACGAGCAGTACTTC
>TRBD1|TRBV9|TRBJ1-1|15|NA
CASSVGTGPLTEAFF
TGTGCCAGCAGCGTAGGGACAGGACCGCTCACTGAAGCTTTCTTT
>TRBD1|TRBV18|TRBJ2-3|15|NA
CASSSGTGSTDTQYF
TGTGCCAGCTCGTCCGGGACAGGGAGCACAGATACGCAGTATTTT
>TRBD2|TRBV10-1|TRBJ2-1|15|once
CASSERGGGIQEQFF
TGCGCCAGCAGTGAGCGGGGGGGCGGAATCCAGGAGCAGTTCTTC
>NA|TRBV30|TRBJ1-5|12|NA
CAWSPTGQPQHF
TGTGCCTGGAGTCCTACGGGGCAGCCCCAGCATTTT
>TRBD2|TRBV6-2/TRBV6-3|TRBJ2-1|16|NA
CASSYSTSGGPREQFF
TGTGCCAGCAGTTACTCGACTAGCGGGGGGCCGCGTGAGCAGTTCTTC
>NA|TRBV10-2|TRBJ2-6|14|NA
CASITYSGANVLTF
TGCGCCAGCATCACTTACTCTGGGGCCAACGTCCTGACTTTC
>NA|TRBV5-1|TRBJ2-2|15|NA
CASSLDGTNTGELFF
TGCGCCAGCAGCTTGGACGGTACGAACACCGGGGAGCTGTTTTTT
>NA|TRBV6-6|TRBJ2-7|13|NA
CASSYPGSYEQYF
TGTGCCAGCAGTTACCCGGGTAGCTACGAGCAGTACTTC
>TRBD2|TRBV4-1|TRBJ2-5|17|NA
CASSQGLPGLDLGTQYF
TGCGCCAGCAGCCAAGGCTTACCGGGACTAGACTTGGGGACCCAGTACTTC
>TRBD1|TRBV18|TRBJ1-4|18|NA
CASSLDRGFPTASEKLFF
TGTGCCAGCTCCCTTGACAGGGGTTTCCCAACAGCTAGCGAAAAACTGTTTTTT
>NA|TRBV7-3|TRBJ1-1|15|NA
CASSLVRQMNTEAFF
TGTGCCAGCAGCTTAGTCCGACAGATGAACACTGAAGCTTTCTTT
>NA|TRBV4-3|TRBJ2-5|17|NA
CASSQEVGAGDQETQYF
TGCGCCAGCAGCCAAGAGGTCGGCGCAGGCGACCAAGAGACCCAGTACTTC
>TRBD1|TRBV7-9|TRBJ1-4|15|NA
CASSFDAGGNEKLFF
TGTGCCAGCAGCTTCGATGCAGGGGGGAATGAAAAACTGTTTTTT
>NA|TRBV18|TRBJ2-7|12|once
CASSPTGNEQYF
TGTGCCAGCTCACCAACAGGGAACGAGCAGTACTTC
>NA|TRBV24-1|TRBJ2-2|13|NA
CATEDSNTGELFF
TGTGCCACCGAAGACAGCAACACCGGGGAGCTGTTTTTT
>NA|TRBV5-6|TRBJ2-1|15|NA
CASRYLREAYNEQFF
TGTGCCAGCAGGTATCTCAGGGAGGCGTACAATGAGCAGTTCTTC
>TRBD2|TRBV2|TRBJ2-1|15|many
CASSEEETSGGEQFF
TGTGCCAGCAGTGAAGAAGAGACTAGCGGGGGCGAGCAGTTCTTC
>TRBD1|TRBV7-9|TRBJ1-1|14|NA
CASSLEGAGAEAFF
TGTGCCAGCAGCTTAGAGGGGGCCGGCGCTGAAGCTTTCTTT
>TRBD1|TRBV5-4|TRBJ2-1|15|NA
CASSFGQGAYNEQFF
TGTGCCAGCAGCTTTGGACAGGGGGCTTACAATGAGCAGTTCTTC
>NA|TRBV19|TRBJ1-2|11|few
CASRGIGGYTF
TGTGCCAGTCGGGGGATCGGTGGCTACACCTTC
>TRBD1|TRBV6-2/TRBV6-3|TRBJ2-7|14|NA
CASSYSDRSYEQYF
TGTGCCAGCAGTTACTCGGACAGGTCCTACGAGCAGTACTTC
>TRBD2|TRBV5-1|TRBJ2-5|16|NA
CASSLGFSGGQETQYF
TGCGCCAGCAGCTTGGGTTTTAGCGGGGGTCAAGAGACCCAGTACTTC
>TRBD1|TRBV19|TRBJ2-1|13|NA
CASETGGGLVQFF
TGTGCCAGCGAGACAGGGGGCGGCCTGGTGCAGTTCTTC
>NA|TRBV29-1|TRBJ1-4|12|NA
CSVGSGNEKLFF
TGCAGCGTTGGGAGTGGTAATGAAAAACTGTTTTTT
>NA|TRBV5-1|TRBJ1-2|16|NA
CASSTQPTGTSYGYTF
TGCGCCAGCAGCACACAACCTACCGGGACATCATATGGCTACACCTTC
>NA|TRBV5-4|TRBJ2-7|13|NA
CASRAPSSYEQYF
TGTGCCAGCAGAGCCCCAAGCTCCTACGAGCAGTACTTC
>NA|TRBV7-3|TRBJ1-3|16|NA
CASSPRTDYSGNTIYF
TGTGCCAGCAGCCCCCGGACAGATTACTCTGGAAACACCATATATTTT
>TRBD2|TRBV7-3|TRBJ2-7|14|NA
CASSLAGGPYEQYF
TGTGCCAGCAGCTTAGCGGGGGGGCCCTACGAGCAGTACTTC
>TRBD1|TRBV6-6|TRBJ2-7|15|NA
CASKTGDSPAYEQYF
TGTGCCAGCAAAACAGGGGATTCTCCAGCCTACGAGCAGTACTTC
>NA|TRBV19|TRBJ1-2|14|NA
CASSILGQVYGYTF
TGTGCCAGTAGTATCCTCGGCCAGGTCTATGGCTACACCTTC
>NA|TRBV11-2|TRBJ1-2|12|NA
CASSSEGDGWTF
TGTGCCAGCAGCTCAGAAGGGGATGGTTGGACCTTC